This T cell receptor (beta chain) was obtained from a study of T cell repertoires in cytomegalovirus infection. In the study overall: Use of recently identified HLA-C-restricted and well-studied HLA-B-restricted CMV epitopes was part of the study.

TCRdb fed the reads into MiXCR, producing one record per CDR3 protein. Of some 500,000 distinct CDR3 sequences listed, around 30% are singletons. A note on this clonotype: Its target is unknown.

The CDR3 length is 14 residues. Germline V gives CDR1 MNHNS, CDR2 SASEGT. V shed 5 bases, J shed 6 bases, and the junction held 7 bases outside the gene matches. The TCR was taken from a human donor in good health (CMV status not recorded). Some clones in this sample may be carry-over from other donors' samples. This chain links TRBV6-1 with TRBJ1-5, with TRBD1 matching 7 bases. Sequenced here: cultured PBMCs, sampled from culture after CMV antigen stimulation. The CDR3 protein is CASSRTGEPQPQHF. DNA for the CDR3: TGTGCCAGCAGTCGGACAGGTGAACCTCAGCCCCAGCATTTT.